This TCR beta chain is drawn from a study of blood T cell repertoires in COVID-19. Background on the study: Sample material is recorded as cDNA or gDNA derived from T cells, B-cell-depleted T cells, or PBMCs.

Germline V CDR1 and CDR2: SGHRS, YFSETQ. Trimming cost V 0 bases and J 8 bases; bases outside gene matches: 6. The CDR3 runs 15 residues. How the authors handled the data: Reference gene primers were amplified, and this amplification served to estimate nucleated cell counts. Data came from immunoSEQ multiplex PCR; TCRdb stores just in-frame clones and leaves some out. Clone size and V and J calls were adopted from that table, with D and trimming inferred from the DNA. The sample yields approximately 340,000 clones, over 70% seen once. The sample was peripheral blood. This clonotype was sampled from a man younger than 45 with active or convalescent COVID-19. The genes are TRBV5-1 and TRBJ2-1; 9 positions match TRBD2. The CDR3 spells CASSLDLRGGDEQFF. The CDR3 bases are TGCGCCAGCAGCTTGGATTTGCGGGGGGGCGATGAGCAGTTCTTC.